The rows below give T cell receptor beta chains drawn from one sample of a study of identical twins. In TCRdb, the 5' RACE reads were re-called with MiXCR into one record per CDR3 protein. The sample records around 690,000 distinct CDR3 sequences, over 20% being singletons. These data also featured in a second study, about T cells expressing NK-cell markers.

Sequencing used PBMCs. The receptors originated from a woman between 18 and 29 years old in good health. Both conserved end residues are part of each CDR3. Fields, in order: J gene, CDR3 length, V gene, CDR3 protein.

j_gene: TRBJ2-7; len: 13; v_gene: TRBV10-2; CDR3aa: CASRDRARGEQYF
j_gene: TRBJ2-2; len: 12; v_gene: TRBV6-5; CDR3aa: CASRSSSGELFF
j_gene: TRBJ2-1; len: 17; v_gene: TRBV5-6; CDR3aa: CASSLTGGPNLYNEQFF
j_gene: TRBJ2-1; len: 16; v_gene: TRBV7-9; CDR3aa: CASKTSGRPSYNEQFF
j_gene: TRBJ2-2; len: 15; v_gene: TRBV6-5; CDR3aa: CASSYLSQFTGELFF
j_gene: TRBJ1-5; len: 13; v_gene: TRBV12-3/TRBV12-4; CDR3aa: CASSFQSNQPQHF
j_gene: TRBJ1-2; len: 17; v_gene: TRBV7-6; CDR3aa: CASSLEGTGVRDYGYTF
j_gene: TRBJ2-3; len: 14; v_gene: TRBV7-9; CDR3aa: CASSPRTVTDTQYF
j_gene: TRBJ1-4; len: 15; v_gene: TRBV11-2; CDR3aa: CASSLDGGGDEKLFF
j_gene: TRBJ2-7; len: 14; v_gene: TRBV20-1; CDR3aa: CSAGRVDPSAEQYF
j_gene: TRBJ1-1; len: 11; v_gene: TRBV6-5; CDR3aa: CASSHGAEAFF
j_gene: TRBJ2-5; len: 16; v_gene: TRBV7-7; CDR3aa: CASSRGTSGGEETQYF
j_gene: TRBJ1-2; len: 13; v_gene: TRBV4-3; CDR3aa: CASSQENRHGYTF
j_gene: TRBJ2-7; len: 15; v_gene: TRBV7-2; CDR3aa: CASSPELADSYEQYF
j_gene: TRBJ2-5; len: 16; v_gene: TRBV7-9; CDR3aa: CASSLSRQAGPETQYF
j_gene: TRBJ2-3; len: 14; v_gene: TRBV5-1; CDR3aa: CASSLGRSTDTQYF
j_gene: TRBJ1-2; len: 13; v_gene: TRBV5-1; CDR3aa: CASRVTGDYGYTF
j_gene: TRBJ2-1; len: 16; v_gene: TRBV9; CDR3aa: CASSVGGTSLNNEQFF
j_gene: TRBJ2-5; len: 9; v_gene: TRBV29-1; CDR3aa: CSVSGTQYF
j_gene: TRBJ2-3; len: 15; v_gene: TRBV4-3; CDR3aa: CASSQALTSTDTQYF
j_gene: TRBJ2-1; len: 17; v_gene: TRBV2; CDR3aa: CASSPRETGFSYNEQFF
j_gene: TRBJ1-2; len: 10; v_gene: TRBV20-1; CDR3aa: CSASADGYTF
j_gene: TRBJ2-1; len: 20; v_gene: TRBV9; CDR3aa: CASSVWGGLAGRGPSSEQFF
j_gene: TRBJ2-6; len: 15; v_gene: TRBV20-1; CDR3aa: CSASQGASGANVLTF
j_gene: TRBJ2-3; len: 14; v_gene: TRBV20-1; CDR3aa: CSARGLGSTDTQYF
j_gene: TRBJ2-5; len: 15; v_gene: TRBV12-3/TRBV12-4; CDR3aa: CASSLGLGVQETQYF
j_gene: TRBJ2-7; len: 14; v_gene: TRBV7-2; CDR3aa: CASGRGGTYYEQYF
j_gene: TRBJ2-1; len: 13; v_gene: TRBV5-1; CDR3aa: CASKETGVNEQFF
j_gene: TRBJ2-7; len: 15; v_gene: TRBV5-5; CDR3aa: CASSPISGSGFEQYF
j_gene: TRBJ1-2; len: 14; v_gene: TRBV5-5; CDR3aa: CARGPGLLCYGYTF
j_gene: TRBJ1-4; len: 17; v_gene: TRBV12-3/TRBV12-4; CDR3aa: CASSFGTTGQHNEKLFF
j_gene: TRBJ1-2; len: 14; v_gene: TRBV6-1; CDR3aa: CASTPGRPNYGYTF
j_gene: TRBJ2-1; len: 16; v_gene: TRBV5-1; CDR3aa: CASSLAQGVTVNEQFF
j_gene: TRBJ2-5; len: 13; v_gene: TRBV12-3/TRBV12-4; CDR3aa: CASSRTSVETQYF
j_gene: TRBJ2-7; len: 14; v_gene: TRBV12-3/TRBV12-4; CDR3aa: CASSLARGVQEQYF
j_gene: TRBJ2-3; len: 19; v_gene: TRBV2; CDR3aa: CASSSGQGLSGGPTDTQYF
j_gene: TRBJ2-1; len: 17; v_gene: TRBV12-3/TRBV12-4; CDR3aa: CASSLAQGTSGTGEQFF
j_gene: TRBJ1-1; len: 11; v_gene: TRBV20-1; CDR3aa: CSARTSGVAFF
j_gene: TRBJ1-1; len: 13; v_gene: TRBV7-2; CDR3aa: CASRFAGTREAFF
j_gene: TRBJ1-6; len: 14; v_gene: TRBV4-2; CDR3aa: CASSQEDSNSPLHF
j_gene: TRBJ1-5; len: 12; v_gene: TRBV20-1; CDR3aa: CSATQGEKPQHF